The 11 T cell receptor beta chains presented below share a single source sample, sequenced in a study of CXCR3-negative and CXCR3-positive naive CD8 T cells. Study conclusions and caveats: Higher TRB CDR3 hydrophobicity marked CXCR3-positive naive cells relative to CXCR3-negative naive cells.

These receptors' antigens are unknown. The authors prepared UMI-labeled TRB cDNA libraries by 5' RACE. TCRdb reprocessed the 5' RACE reads, keeping one entry per CDR3 protein, no DNA. This sample's table reports some 120,000 distinct CDR3 sequences. Material: naive CXCR3+ CD8+ T cells from blood. Subset specified: CD45RO-CCR7+CD27+CD95- naive CD8+ T cells expressing CXCR3 (TNR3+). Receptor source: a human donor in good health. Some clones in this sample may be carry-over from other donors' samples.

The genes are TRBV5-6 and TRBJ2-3; TCRdb outputs TRBD2, but without DNA this stays unchecked. Germline V gene data show CDR1 as SGHDT and CDR2 as YYEEEE. This CDR3 is built from 17 residues. CDR3 residues: CASSLGTSGRLADTQYF.

The J gene is TRBJ2-5, the V gene TRBV10-3; without DNA, the TCRdb call of TRBD2 cannot be checked. Germline-derived CDR1 and CDR2 are ENHRY and SYGVKD. The CDR3 runs 14 residues. CDR3 region: CAISESYRAETQYF.

The V call is TRBV12-3 or TRBV12-4, the J call TRBJ1-5. The CDR3 runs 12 residues. The CDR3 sequence: CATTLGNQPQHF.

The rearrangement links TRBV13 to TRBJ1-2; without DNA, the TCRdb call of TRBD1 cannot be checked. The CDR3 has 15 amino acids. Germline lookup yields CDR1 PRHDT and CDR2 FYEKMQ (reference sequence). CDR3: CASSQPKQGNYGYTF.

CDR3 sequence reads: CASSQGATERDTQYF. The chain is built from TRBV4-3 and TRBJ2-3. The germline V gene has CDR1 LGHNA and CDR2 YSLEER. The CDR3 runs 15 residues.

This sequence joins TRBV7-6 and TRBJ2-3. This CDR3 region has 14 residues. Germline CDR1 and CDR2: SGHVS and FNYEAQ. The chain's CDR3 is CASSLGGGADTQYF.

The chain carries TRBV7-2 and TRBJ1-2; the D call from TCRdb, TRBD1, cannot be confirmed without DNA. Germline lookup yields CDR1 SGHTA and CDR2 FQGNSA. This CDR3 is 15 amino acids long. The CDR3: CASSLEDRSYYGYTF.

V and J are TRBV4-3 and TRBJ2-7; as DNA is missing, the TRBD1 call by TCRdb cannot be tested. The CDR3 runs 17 residues. Germline CDR1 reads LGHNA; CDR2 reads YSLEER. The CDR3 sequence is CASSQDWQGLGGYEQYF.

The genes are TRBV10-2 and TRBJ2-7; TCRdb's D call, TRBD1, is unchecked because there is no DNA. The CDR3 covers 14 residues. Germline V gene data show CDR1 as WSHSY and CDR2 as SAAADI. The CDR3 is CASSWDRGSYEQYF.

This sequence joins TRBV25-1 and TRBJ2-5; TCRdb gives TRBD1 as the D gene, but with no DNA this cannot be confirmed. The CDR3 extends over 15 amino acids. Germline lookup yields CDR1 MGHDK and CDR2 SYGVNS. The CDR3 spells CASSDGDRVWETQYF.

The chain employs TRBV6-5 and TRBJ2-5; checking the TCRdb D call of TRBD1 is not possible without DNA. The CDR3 contains 14 residues. Germline CDR1 and CDR2: MNHEY and SVGAGI. The CDR3 loop is CASSYYRGEETQYF.